The present entry profiles one T cell receptor beta chain with its context. CDR1 and CDR2 from the germline V gene are SGDLS and YYNGEE. The V and J ends lost 3 bases and 4 bases, in that order; junction bases with no gene match: 7. The CDR3 sequence is 15 residues long. Random-hexamer reverse transcription was applied to about 0.5 to 1 ug RNA. TCRdb re-called the immunoSEQ multiplex PCR reads through MiXCR, storing one row per CDR3 protein. The sample shows tens of thousands of distinct CDR3 sequences, over 90% of them seen only once. This record belongs to a study of CD8 T cells in Susac syndrome. The chain recombines TRBV9 with TRBJ1-1; the match to TRBD1 covers 9 bases. Sequencing was performed on CD8+ T cells from PBMCs. This TCR came from a human donor with Susac syndrome. CDR3 amino acids: CASSAGTGWSTEAFF. CDR3 sequence (DNA): TGTGCCAGCAGCGCCGGGACAGGGTGGAGCACTGAAGCTTTCTTT.